The clone carrying this T cell receptor (beta chain) has just one count. Its antigen is unknown. CDR1 is WSHSY, CDR2 SAAADI, per germline. CDR3 size: 13 residues. Trimming at V came to 10 bases and at J to 6 bases, leaving 11 bases not matched to a gene. With ipilimumab providing CTLA-4 blockade, focal radiation was administered to patients who had chemo-refractory metastatic non-small-cell lung cancer. This specimen comes from a study of radiotherapy plus CTLA-4 blockade in lung cancer. Whole-study findings and limits: Interferon-beta and early blood T cell clone dynamics reportedly predicted response best. An expansion of tumor-derived TCR clones occurred in blood after radiotherapy plus ipilimumab.

Profiled with immunoSEQ multiplex PCR; TCRdb holds only in-frame clones, not every one. The sample contains approximately 77,000 clones, about 78% of which appear only once. J is TRBJ1-2 and V is TRBV10-2, with TRBD1 matching 7 bases. The clonotype comes from a human donor with non-small cell lung cancer whose response to radiotherapy plus ipilimumab could not be evaluated. Some clones in this sample may be carry-over from other donors' samples. Sequenced material: peripheral blood, taken from a patient treated with radiotherapy plus ipilimumab. CDR3 sequence: CAIRTAQGDGYTF. CDR3 in DNA: TGCGCCATTCGGACGGCCCAGGGGGATGGCTACACCTTC.